This is a list of T cell receptor beta chains from one sample in a study of cytomegalovirus exposure and HLA in healthy donors. Profiling relied on immunoSEQ multiplex PCR, and the TCRdb table lists in-frame clones only, not all of them. The sample includes over 150,000 clones, around 77% seen only once; the top ten take 1%. The sequenced sample was PBMCs. These receptors originate from a woman aged 45 to 65 in good health and CMV-seropositive. CDR3s include the opening cysteine and the closing phenylalanine or tryptophan. Clone size is given for some rows only: seen once, a few or many times, or a class if the clone is expanded.

TRBV7-6 | - | CASSHQGVTYEQYF
TRBV28 | - | CASRTGPYGYTF
TRBV7-2 | - | CASSLEGGRGTNEQFF
TRBV19 | - | CASTRTQGQGTQYF
TRBV23-1 | - | CASSPLGTVATGELFF
TRBV27 | - | CASSLLVSYEQYF
TRBV7-2 | - | CASSLVTAGGTYEQYF
TRBV6-1 | - | CASSELSNWAETQYF
TRBV5-1 | - | CASSLGGQGRSPLHF
TRBV12-2 | - | CASRGQPSNQPQHF
TRBV12-5 | - | CASGLVAGQGVEQFF
TRBV11-2 | few | CASSLDRGSDTQYF
TRBV4-1 | once | CASSQDQAGRSGGQPQHF
TRBV6-4 | - | CASSDWLDNEQFF
TRBV28 | once | CASSWGRGMNTEAFF
TRBV28 | - | CASSGGQGPNNSPLHF
TRBV27 | - | CASTISGHGFLKALHF
TRBV9 | - | CASSVGEGSNQPQHF
TRBV7-2 | - | CASSSEMFSPATDTQYF
TRBV4-3 | once | CASSQDPHRAQGTGELFF
TRBV28 | - | CASSLGTGVLGYTF
TRBV27 | - | CASSLSGANYGYTF
TRBV27 | - | CASRPADSLGEKLFF
TRBV23-1 | once | CASSRRDRGRDTEAFF
TRBV5-1 | - | CASSLGITSGTTDTQYF
TRBV10-3 | - | CAISVTVGTEAFF
TRBV6-5 | - | CASTKQGSPNEQFF
TRBV18 | once | CASSPFTGSQATDTQYF
TRBV7-3 | - | CASSYSGGDSPLHF
TRBV11-2 | - | CASSFSYSRLETQYF
TRBV14 | - | CASSPQGGGKAFF
TRBV7-2 | - | CASSGQGHGTEAFF
TRBV2 | - | CASSSRQGAGELFF
TRBV6-5 | - | CASSYSNRGHGNTIYF
TRBV6-4 | - | CASSDSGLAVLAKNIQYF
TRBV21-1 | - | CASSNSRGSMNTEAFF
TRBV29-1 | - | CSVYQILNTEAFF